The next 22 T cell receptor beta chains were all read from a single sample in a study of breast tumors, draining lymph nodes, adjacent tissues. Axillary draining lymph nodes of breast cancer patients supplied the node samples. TCRdb itself ran the multiplex PCR reads through MiXCR, one entry per CDR3 protein. The sample includes approximately 150,000 distinct CDR3 sequences, more than 25% of them seen just once. What was sequenced was axillary lymph node tissue. The receptor source for this set is a female donor with breast cancer. Some clones in this sample may be carry-over from other donors' samples.

This clonotype was found many times. This rearrangement joins TRBV2 to TRBJ2-7; 7 bases map to TRBD1. CDR1 and CDR2 from the germline V gene are SNHLY and FYNNEI. Trimming removed 10 bases from V and 4 bases from J; junction bases left unmatched: 13. The CDR3 covers 14 residues. CDR3 DNA sequence: TGTGCCATCACATTACAGGGGAATTGGTACGAGCAGTACTTC. The encoded protein is CAITLQGNWYEQYF.

This clonotype was recorded at least ten times. The chain combines TRBV7-9 with TRBJ2-7; maybe TRBD2 (7 bases). Deletions cut 3 bases from V and 2 bases from J, with 17 bases between. The CDR3 is 16 residues long. Germline-derived CDR1 and CDR2 are SEHNR and FQNEAQ (reference sequence). The CDR3 DNA is TGTGCCAGCAGCTTCCAAGTCTCGGGGGGCGCCTACGAGCAGTACTTC. As protein: CASSFQVSGGAYEQYF.

There are a few counts of this clonotype. The rearrangement joins TRBV6-5 to TRBJ1-2; tentatively, D is TRBD1 (5 bases). CDR3 size: 12 residues. Trimming removed 4 bases at V and 6 bases at J, with 9 bases between. CDR1 and CDR2 from the germline V gene are MNHEY and SVGAGI. The CDR3 coding sequence is TGTGCCAGCAGTTCGGGGGGGGATGGCTACACCTTC. Its translation: CASSSGGDGYTF.

In regard to this clonotype: A read error is possible here, since a much larger clone lies one base away. In this CDR3 the conserved last residue, phenylalanine or tryptophan, is missing, so a read error is likely. The V and J genes are TRBV7-2 and TRBJ2-5, with D possibly TRBD1 on 5 matching bases. Trimming pared 5 bases from V and 2 bases from J, leaving 12 bases between. The CDR3 length is 14 residues. Looked up from germline, CDR1 is SGHTA and CDR2 is FQGNSA. CDR3 nucleotides: TGTGCCAGCAGCCCACAAGACAGACAAGAGACCCAGTACCTC. Its translation: CASSPQDRQETQYL.

Many counts were recorded for this clonotype. V usage is TRBV18 and J usage is TRBJ1-4; no firm D call. V was clipped by 5 bases and J by 6 bases, with 10 bases between them. The CDR3 totals 13 residues. Looked up from germline, CDR1 is KGHSH and CDR2 is LQKENI. This CDR3 is CASSSAKDEKLFF. CDR3 DNA: TGTGCCAGCTCATCTGCAAAGGATGAAAAACTGTTTTTT.

In the case of this clonotype: This is likely a read error, given that the CDR3 carries no conserved phenylalanine or tryptophan at its end. Because the CDR3's place on the DNA is in doubt, the DNA is left out and the CDR3 is given as listed by TCRdb. This CDR3 reads CASSLVTSGTLNEQVL. The rearrangement links TRBV15 to TRBJ2-1; TRBD2 is taken as the D call from the table, unchecked against the DNA. From its first to its last residue, the CDR3 has 16 amino acids. CDR1 and CDR2 from the germline V gene are LNHNV and YYDKDF (reference sequence).

This clonotype showed up many times. The chain carries TRBV4-3 and TRBJ2-6; D unresolved. The germline V gene has CDR1 LGHNA and CDR2 YSLEER. V was cut by 2 bases and J by 2 bases, with 13 bases left in between. The CDR3 length is 17 residues. CDR3 sequence: CASSQYRTVPGANVLTF. DNA for the CDR3: TGCGCCAGCAGCCAATACCGGACCGTCCCTGGGGCCAACGTCCTGACTTTC.

This clonotype was detected many times. The chain couples TRBV28 to TRBJ2-7; 11 bases are shared with TRBD1. The CDR3 length is 15 residues. J was trimmed by 5 bases and V by 2 bases; bases with no gene match: 5. Germline values: CDR1 MDHEN, CDR2 SYDVKM. CDR3 DNA sequence: TGTGCCAGCAGTTTACAGGGGACAGGGGGTCACGAGCAGTACTTC. The encoded protein is CASSLQGTGGHEQYF.

With respect to this clonotype: A single base separates this from a much larger clone, so it may be a read error. The rearrangement links TRBV20-1 to TRBJ2-1; 10 bases map to TRBD2. The V gene's germline CDR1 is DFQATT and CDR2 SNEGSKA (reference sequence). V shed 4 bases and J 15 bases; nucleotides not matched to a gene: 12. The CDR3 is 13 amino acids. This CDR3 is CSATGTSANALFF. The CDR3 nucleotides are TGCAGTGCTACCGGGACTAGCGCCAATGCGCTGTTCTTC.

This clonotype was counted at least ten times. The chain links TRBV29-1 to TRBJ1-2; no clear D. The V gene lost 5 bases and the J gene lost 4 bases, with 5 bases spanning the gap. CDR3 size: 10 residues. The germline V gene encodes CDR1 SQVTM and CDR2 ANQGSEA. CDR3 in amino acids: CSVLSYGYTF. The CDR3 nucleotides are TGCAGCGTTCTCTCCTATGGCTACACCTTC.

The sample holds a few counts of this clonotype. The J gene is TRBJ2-1, the V gene TRBV4-1; no firm D call. Germline V CDR1 and CDR2: MGHRA, YSYEKL. The ends were cut back, 1 base at V and 0 bases at J, with 7 bases in the middle. The CDR3 has 15 amino acids. CDR3 sequence: CASSQATSSYNEQFF. The CDR3 DNA is TGCGCCAGCAGCCAAGCCACAAGCTCCTACAATGAGCAGTTCTTC.

The genes are TRBV20-1 and TRBJ1-6; D possibly corresponds to TRBD1 (5 bases). CDR1 and CDR2 from the germline V gene are DFQATT and SNEGSKA (reference sequence). The V and J ends lost 5 bases and 6 bases respectively, with 14 bases between them. The CDR3 spans 14 residues. CDR3 in amino acids: CSAPWGSANSPLHF. Written as DNA, the CDR3 is TGCAGTGCTCCTTGGGGCAGCGCTAATTCACCCCTCCACTTT.

This clonotype was observed at least ten times. The V call is TRBV6-6, the J call TRBJ1-5; D not resolved. Trimming left V 4 bases short and J 4 bases short, with 8 bases between. The CDR3 totals 13 residues. CDR1 and CDR2 from the germline V gene are MNHNY and SVGAGI (reference sequence). CDR3 amino acids: CASSWANNQPQHF. The CDR3 bases are TGTGCCAGCAGTTGGGCCAATAATCAGCCCCAGCATTTT.

At least ten counts were recorded for this clonotype. The V and J genes are TRBV4-1 and TRBJ1-4; 11 bases are a match to TRBD1. V gave up 4 bases and J gave up 6 bases; unmatched junction bases: 4. This CDR3 has 15 amino acids. The germline CDR1 and CDR2 sequences are MGHRA and YSYEKL. CDR3 in amino acids: CASSPMGQGDEKLFF. In DNA, the CDR3 is TGCGCCAGCAGCCCTATGGGACAGGGGGATGAAAAACTGTTTTTT.

As regards this clonotype: Just one base apart from a much larger clone, this may be a read error. The chain uses TRBV11-2 and TRBJ2-5, with D possibly being TRBD2 (6 bases). Germline values: CDR1 SGHAT, CDR2 FQNNGV. The CDR3 runs to 14 residues. V was clipped by 1 base and J by 5 bases, with 11 bases between them. The CDR3 sequence: CASSLVLAAETQYF. The CDR3 DNA is TGTGCCAGCAGCTTAGTGTTAGCGGCCGAGACCCAGTACTTC.

Many counts were recorded for this clonotype. The rearrangement links TRBV3-2 to TRBJ2-7. TRBV3-2 is given as a pseudogene. The CDR3 has 14 amino acids. CDR3 region: CASSQGRPDYEQYF. As DNA, the CDR3 is TGTGCCAGCAGCCAAGGACGACCAGACTACGAGCAGTACTTC.

This clonotype was observed at least ten times. The chain combines TRBV9 with TRBJ1-6, with D unclear. Germline CDR1 SGDLS, CDR2 YYNGEE. The CDR3 has 16 amino acids. V gave up 2 bases and J gave up 3 bases, with 12 bases separating them. CDR3 region: CASSVEDFFYNSPLHF. In DNA, the CDR3 is TGTGCCAGCAGCGTGGAGGACTTCTTCTATAATTCACCCCTCCACTTT. Combining the CDR3 with reference TRBV9 and TRBJ1-6 gives the whole variable domain DSGVTQTPKHLITATGQRVTLRCSPRSGDLSVYWYQQSLDQGLQFLIQYYNGEERAKGNILERFSAQQFPDLHSELNLSSLELGDSALYFCASSVEDFFYNSPLHFGNGTRLTVT.

CDR3 region: CASSIGDRGDTQYF. DNA of the CDR3: TGTGCCAGTAGTATAGGGGACAGGGGGGATACGCAGTATTTT. The chain joins TRBV19 to TRBJ2-3; TRBD1 matches 11 bases. The CDR3 runs to 14 residues. V shed 1 base and J 6 bases; nucleotides not matched to a gene: 0. Germline V gives CDR1 LNHDA, CDR2 SQIVND (reference sequence).

In this sample, this clonotype turned up many times. The rearrangement joins TRBV29-1 to TRBJ2-1, with D perhaps TRBD1 or TRBD2 (5 bases each). V dropped 3 bases and J dropped 7 bases, with 13 bases sitting between them. Germline V lookup: CDR1 SQVTM, CDR2 ANQGSEA. There are 13 residues in the CDR3. The CDR3: CSVEFRDGNEQFF. In nucleotides, the CDR3 is TGCAGCGTTGAGTTCCGGGACGGAAATGAGCAGTTCTTC.

This clonotype occurred many times. J is TRBJ2-3 and V is TRBV12-3 or TRBV12-4; D gene ambiguous. V gave up 4 bases and J gave up 7 bases, with 9 bases separating them. The length of the CDR3 is 12 residues. The CDR3 nucleotides are TGTGCCAGCAGTTCCCTGGGGAATACGCAGTATTTT. Protein sequence: CASSSLGNTQYF.

On this clonotype: Germline and junction disagree at one end, which may indicate a read error. The chain is built from TRBV20-1 and TRBJ2-2, with 9 bases aligning to TRBD2. Germline values: CDR1 DFQATT, CDR2 SNEGSKA (reference sequence). This CDR3 region has 17 residues. The CDR3 spells CGAPASLAGENTGELFF. In DNA, the CDR3 is TGCGGTGCCCCCGCTTCACTAGCGGGTGAGAACACCGGGGAGCTGTTCTTT.

This clonotype was observed many times. This chain links TRBV6-5 with TRBJ1-6, with no clear D. Trimming pared 6 bases from V and 8 bases from J, leaving 17 bases between. There are 15 residues in the CDR3. Germline V gene lookup returns CDR1 MNHEY and CDR2 SVGAGI. The chain's CDR3 is CASRPDPSADSPLHF. The DNA for the CDR3 is TGTGCCAGCAGACCCGACCCATCTGCGGATTCACCCCTCCACTTT.